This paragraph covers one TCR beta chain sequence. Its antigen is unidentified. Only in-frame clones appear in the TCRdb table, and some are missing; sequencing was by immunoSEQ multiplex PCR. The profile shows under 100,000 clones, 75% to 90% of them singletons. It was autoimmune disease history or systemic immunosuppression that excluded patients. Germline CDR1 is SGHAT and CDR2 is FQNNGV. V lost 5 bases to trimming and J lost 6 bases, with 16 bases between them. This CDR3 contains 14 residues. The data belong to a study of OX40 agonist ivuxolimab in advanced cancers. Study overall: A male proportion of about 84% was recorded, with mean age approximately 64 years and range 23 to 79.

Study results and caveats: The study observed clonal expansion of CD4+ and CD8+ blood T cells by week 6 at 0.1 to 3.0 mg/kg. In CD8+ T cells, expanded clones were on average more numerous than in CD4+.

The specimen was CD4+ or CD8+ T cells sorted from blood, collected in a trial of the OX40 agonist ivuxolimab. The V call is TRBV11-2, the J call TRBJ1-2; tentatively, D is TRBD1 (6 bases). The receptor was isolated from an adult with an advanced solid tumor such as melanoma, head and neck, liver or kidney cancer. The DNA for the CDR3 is TGTGCCAGCAGCCAAGGGGGGGGCGCGGATGGCTACACCTTC. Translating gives CASSQGGGADGYTF.